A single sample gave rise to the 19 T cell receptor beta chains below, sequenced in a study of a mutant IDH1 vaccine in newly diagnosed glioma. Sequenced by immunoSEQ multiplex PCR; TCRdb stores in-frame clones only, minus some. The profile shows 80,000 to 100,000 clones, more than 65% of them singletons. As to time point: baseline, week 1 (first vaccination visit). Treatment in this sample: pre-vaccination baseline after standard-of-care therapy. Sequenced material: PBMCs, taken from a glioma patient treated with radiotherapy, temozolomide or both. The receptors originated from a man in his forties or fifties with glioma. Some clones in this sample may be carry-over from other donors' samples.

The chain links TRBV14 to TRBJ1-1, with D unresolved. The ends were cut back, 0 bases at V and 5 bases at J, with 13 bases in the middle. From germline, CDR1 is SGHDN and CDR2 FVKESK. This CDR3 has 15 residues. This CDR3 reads CASSQDLRRGTEAFF. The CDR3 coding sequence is TGTGCCAGCAGCCAAGATCTGCGCAGAGGAACTGAAGCTTTCTTT.

In DNA form, the CDR3 reads TGTGCCTGGAATCCGTCTGGGGCCAACGTCCTGACTTTC. Protein: CAWNPSGANVLTF. The gene calls are TRBV30 and TRBJ2-6; D uncertain. Trimming stripped 4 bases from V and 1 base from J, with 5 bases between. The CDR3 is 13 residues long. Germline lookup yields CDR1 GTSNPN and CDR2 SVGIG (reference sequence).

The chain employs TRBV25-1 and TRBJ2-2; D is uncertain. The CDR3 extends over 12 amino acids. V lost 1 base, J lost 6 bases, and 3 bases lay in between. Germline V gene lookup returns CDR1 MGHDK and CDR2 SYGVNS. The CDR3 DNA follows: TGTGCCAGCAGTGAATGGTCCGGGGAGCTGTTTTTT. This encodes CASSEWSGELFF.

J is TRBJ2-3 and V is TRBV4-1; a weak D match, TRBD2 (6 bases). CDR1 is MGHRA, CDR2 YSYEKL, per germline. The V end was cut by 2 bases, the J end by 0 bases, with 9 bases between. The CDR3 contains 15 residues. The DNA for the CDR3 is TGCGCCAGCAGCCAATCCCGGGGGAGCACAGATACGCAGTATTTT. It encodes CASSQSRGSTDTQYF.

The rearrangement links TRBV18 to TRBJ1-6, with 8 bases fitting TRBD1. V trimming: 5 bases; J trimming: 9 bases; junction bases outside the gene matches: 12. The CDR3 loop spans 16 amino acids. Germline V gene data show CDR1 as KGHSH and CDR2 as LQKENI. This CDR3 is CASSEGRRTGSSPLHF. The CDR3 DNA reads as TGTGCCAGCTCAGAAGGGCGGCGGACAGGGAGTTCACCCCTCCACTTT. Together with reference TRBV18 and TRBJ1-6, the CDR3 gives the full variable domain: NAGVMQNPRHLVRRRGQEARLRCSPMKGHSHVYWYRQLPEEGLKFMVYLQKENIIDESGMPKERFSAEFPKEGPSILRIQQVVRGDSAAYFCASSEGRRTGSSPLHFGNGTRLTVT.

The DNA of the CDR3 is TGTGCCAGCAGCTTCAGGGCCGAGACCCAGTACTTC. Translation: CASSFRAETQYF. The gene calls are TRBV11-2 and TRBJ2-5; a weak D match, TRBD1 (5 bases). CDR1 and CDR2 (germline): SGHAT, FQNNGV. The CDR3 contains 12 residues. Trimming pared 3 bases from V and 5 bases from J, leaving 7 bases between.

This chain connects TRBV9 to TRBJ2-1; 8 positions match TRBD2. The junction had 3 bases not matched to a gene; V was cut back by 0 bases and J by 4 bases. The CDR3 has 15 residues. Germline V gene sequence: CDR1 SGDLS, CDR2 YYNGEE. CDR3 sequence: CASSVDSGVYNEQFF. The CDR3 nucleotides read TGTGCCAGCAGCGTAGATAGCGGGGTATACAATGAGCAGTTCTTC.

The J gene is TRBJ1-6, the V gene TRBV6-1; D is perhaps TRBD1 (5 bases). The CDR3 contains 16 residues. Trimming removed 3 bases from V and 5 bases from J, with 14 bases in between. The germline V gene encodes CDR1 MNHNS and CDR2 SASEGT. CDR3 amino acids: CASSEPWGRNNSPLHF. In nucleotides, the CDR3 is TGTGCCAGCAGTGAGCCCTGGGGACGGAATAATTCACCCCTCCACTTT.

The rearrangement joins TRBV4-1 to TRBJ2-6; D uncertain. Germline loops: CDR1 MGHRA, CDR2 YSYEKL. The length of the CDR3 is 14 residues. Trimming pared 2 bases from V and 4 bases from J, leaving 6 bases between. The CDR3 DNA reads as TGCGCCAGCAGCCAACCCGCCGGGGCCAACGTCCTGACTTTC. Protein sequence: CASSQPAGANVLTF.

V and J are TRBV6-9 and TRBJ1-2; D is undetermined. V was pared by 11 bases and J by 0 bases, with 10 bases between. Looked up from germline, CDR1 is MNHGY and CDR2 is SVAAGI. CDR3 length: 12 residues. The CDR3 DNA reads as TGTGCCCCAGCGGCACCTAACTATGGCTACACCTTC. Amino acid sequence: CAPAAPNYGYTF.

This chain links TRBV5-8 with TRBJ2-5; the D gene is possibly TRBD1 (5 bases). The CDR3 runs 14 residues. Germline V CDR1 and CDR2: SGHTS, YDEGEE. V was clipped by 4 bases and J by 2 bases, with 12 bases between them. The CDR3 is CASSQGFSQETQYF. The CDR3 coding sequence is TGTGCCAGCAGCCAGGGATTCTCACAAGAGACCCAGTACTTC.

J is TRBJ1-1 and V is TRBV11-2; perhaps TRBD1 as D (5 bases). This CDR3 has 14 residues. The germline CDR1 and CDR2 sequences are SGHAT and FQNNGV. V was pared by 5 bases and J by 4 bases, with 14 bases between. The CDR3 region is CASSPGRFITEAFF. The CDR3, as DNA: TGTGCCAGCAGCCCGGGACGGTTTATCACTGAAGCTTTCTTT.

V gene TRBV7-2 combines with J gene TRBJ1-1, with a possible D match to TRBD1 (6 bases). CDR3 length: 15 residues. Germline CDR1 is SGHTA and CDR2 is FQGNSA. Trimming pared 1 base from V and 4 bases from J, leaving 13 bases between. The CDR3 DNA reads TGTGCCAGCAGCTTAGTAAGCACAGGGACCACTGAAGCTTTCTTT. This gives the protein CASSLVSTGTTEAFF.

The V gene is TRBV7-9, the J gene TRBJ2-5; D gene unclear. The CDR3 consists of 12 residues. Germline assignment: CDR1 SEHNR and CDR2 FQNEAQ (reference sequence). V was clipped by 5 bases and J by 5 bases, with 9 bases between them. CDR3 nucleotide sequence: TGTGCCAGCAGCCCCGCATGGGAGACCCAGTACTTC. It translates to CASSPAWETQYF.

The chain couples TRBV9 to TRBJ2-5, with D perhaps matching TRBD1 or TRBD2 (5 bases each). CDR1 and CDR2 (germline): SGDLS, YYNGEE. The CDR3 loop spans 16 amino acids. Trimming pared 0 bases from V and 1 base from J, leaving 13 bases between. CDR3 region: CASSVGGANRQETQYF. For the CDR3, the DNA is TGTGCCAGCAGCGTAGGAGGGGCCAACCGCCAAGAGACCCAGTACTTC.

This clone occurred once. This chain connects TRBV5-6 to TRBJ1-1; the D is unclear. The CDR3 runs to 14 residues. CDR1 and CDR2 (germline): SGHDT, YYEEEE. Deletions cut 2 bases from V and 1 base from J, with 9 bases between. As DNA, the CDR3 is TGTGCCAGCAGCTTTGGGAGTGGGAACACTGAAGCTTTCTTT. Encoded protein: CASSFGSGNTEAFF. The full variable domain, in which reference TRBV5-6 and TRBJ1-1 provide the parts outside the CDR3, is DAGVTQSPTHLIKTRGQQVTLRCSPKSGHDTVSWYQQALGQGPQFIFQYYEEEERQRGNFPDRFSGHQFPNYSSELNVNALLLGDSALYLCASSFGSGNTEAFFGQGTRLTVV.

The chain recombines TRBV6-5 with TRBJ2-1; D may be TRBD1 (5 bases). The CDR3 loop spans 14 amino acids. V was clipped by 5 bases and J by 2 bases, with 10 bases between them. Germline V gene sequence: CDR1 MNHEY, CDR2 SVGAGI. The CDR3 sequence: CASSGWTPYNEQFF. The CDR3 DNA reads TGTGCCAGCAGTGGTTGGACACCCTACAATGAGCAGTTCTTC.

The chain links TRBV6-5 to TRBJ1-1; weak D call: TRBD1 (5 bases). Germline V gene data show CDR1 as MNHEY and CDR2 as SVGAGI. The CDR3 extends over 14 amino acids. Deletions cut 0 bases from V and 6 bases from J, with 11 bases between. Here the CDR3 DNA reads TGTGCCAGCAGTTACTCCCAGGGTTGGGCTGAAGCTTTCTTT. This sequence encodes CASSYSQGWAEAFF.

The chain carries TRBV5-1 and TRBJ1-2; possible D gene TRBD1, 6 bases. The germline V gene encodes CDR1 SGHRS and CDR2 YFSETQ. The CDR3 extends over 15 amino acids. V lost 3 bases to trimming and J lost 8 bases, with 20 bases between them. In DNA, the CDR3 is TGCGCCAGCAGCTCCTCATCCAACAGGGCACGAGGCTACACCTTC. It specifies CASSSSSNRARGYTF.